The 13 T cell receptor beta chains in this list originate from one sample, sequenced in a study of T cell responses to AZD1222 COVID-19 vaccine. Assay: immunoSEQ multiplex PCR; the TCRdb copy retains only in-frame clones and omits some. The data hold over 100,000 clones, with 70% to 90% observed a single time. The sequences come from peripheral blood, collected on day 0 of AZD1222 vaccination. Source of these receptors: an adult in good health.

For the CDR3, the DNA is TGTGCCAGCAGCTTATTAAGGGCTAGCACAGATACGCAGTATTTT. This codes for CASSLLRASTDTQYF. The chain recombines TRBV7-2 with TRBJ2-3; D is uncertain. With 2 bases removed from V and 0 bases from J, the gap between germline ends came to 9 bases. Germline V gene lookup returns CDR1 SGHTA and CDR2 FQGNSA. This CDR3 has 15 amino acids.

Only one count was recorded for this clone. The V call is TRBV19, the J call TRBJ2-7, with D possibly TRBD2 on 6 matching bases. V lost 3 bases and J 4 bases, leaving 13 bases between the germline ends. The CDR3 loop spans 14 amino acids. CDR1 is LNHDA, CDR2 SQIVND, per germline (reference sequence). The CDR3 is CASSIQPGVYEQYF. CDR3 coding DNA: TGTGCCAGTAGTATTCAGCCGGGGGTTTACGAGCAGTACTTC.

This clone was detected only a few times. The chain carries TRBV7-2 and TRBJ2-3; no definite D call. The V gene's germline CDR1 is SGHTA and CDR2 FQGNSA. The length of the CDR3 is 14 residues. The V end lost 3 bases, the J end lost 4 bases, and 11 bases lay between the germline ends. The CDR3 spells CASSFYSSADTQYF. CDR3 nucleotides: TGTGCCAGCAGCTTTTACAGCAGCGCAGATACGCAGTATTTT.

The chain uses TRBV2 and TRBJ2-2, with D perhaps TRBD1 or TRBD2 (5 bases each). The CDR3 runs 16 residues. The germline V gene has CDR1 SNHLY and CDR2 FYNNEI. V dropped 11 bases and J dropped 2 bases, with 21 bases sitting between them. Here the CDR3 reads CAAADERGRNTGELFF. CDR3 nucleotide sequence: TGTGCCGCAGCAGACGAACGGGGACGAAACACCGGGGAGCTGTTTTTT.

This sequence joins TRBV28 and TRBJ2-7, with 7 bases lining up with TRBD1. Per the germline V gene, CDR1 is MDHEN and CDR2 is SYDVKM. This CDR3 has 16 residues. V was clipped by 5 bases and J by 2 bases; unmatched bases: 12. CDR3 amino acids: CASSTNRGWTAYEQYF. In DNA form, the CDR3 reads TGTGCCAGCAGTACCAACAGGGGATGGACCGCCTACGAGCAGTACTTC.

This chain joins TRBV4-3 and TRBJ2-2; 13 positions agree with TRBD2. With V trimmed by 1 base and J by 3 bases, 5 bases remained unmatched. This CDR3 is 18 amino acids long. The germline V gene encodes CDR1 LGHNA and CDR2 YSLEER. This CDR3 reads CASSQAGTSGVYTGELFF. In DNA form, the CDR3 reads TGCGCCAGCAGCCAAGCCGGGACTAGCGGGGTGTACACCGGGGAGCTGTTTTTT.

This chain joins TRBV18 and TRBJ2-4; D remains unclear. CDR1 is KGHSH and CDR2 is LQKENI in the germline V gene. CDR3 length: 13 residues. Trimming stripped 5 bases from V and 7 bases from J, with 12 bases between. This chain's CDR3 is CASSTSTANIQYF. As DNA, the CDR3 is TGTGCCAGCTCAACTTCCACCGCTAACATTCAGTACTTC.

Only a few counts were recorded for this clone. V and J are TRBV7-2 and TRBJ1-1; D unresolved. The V end was cut by 1 base, the J end by 10 bases, with 10 bases between. The germline V gene encodes CDR1 SGHTA and CDR2 FQGNSA. CDR3 length equals 12 residues. CDR3 DNA: TGTGCCAGCAGCTTAGGAGGGCTGGGAGCTTTCTTT. It codes for CASSLGGLGAFF.

In DNA form, the CDR3 reads TGTGCCAGCAGCCCACTCCGGACAGGGGACACCGGGGAGCTGTTTTTT. It encodes CASSPLRTGDTGELFF. V and J are TRBV7-9 and TRBJ2-2; 9 bases map to TRBD1. The junction had 7 bases not matched to a gene; V was cut back by 5 bases and J by 3 bases. The germline CDR1 and CDR2 sequences are SEHNR and FQNEAQ (reference sequence). This CDR3 is built from 16 residues.

This clone was counted once. CDR3 sequence (DNA): TGTGCCAGTAGTATACTCACCGGGACCGGTAATTCACCCCTCCACTTT. Translated: CASSILTGTGNSPLHF. The chain joins TRBV19 to TRBJ1-6; weak D call: TRBD1 (5 bases). V was shortened by 2 bases and J by 6 bases, with 14 bases between the two germline ends. The V gene's germline CDR1 is LNHDA and CDR2 SQIVND (reference sequence). The CDR3 runs 16 residues.

The chain joins TRBV28 to TRBJ1-2; a weak D match, TRBD1 (5 bases). Per the germline V gene, CDR1 is MDHEN and CDR2 is SYDVKM. Trimming stripped 2 bases from V and 2 bases from J, with 6 bases between. This CDR3 region has 13 residues. The CDR3 nucleotides are TGTGCCAGCAGTTTAAGGGGAAACTATGGCTACACCTTC. This sequence encodes CASSLRGNYGYTF.

The J gene is TRBJ2-4, the V gene TRBV3-1 (or the pseudogene TRBV3-2); D gene unclear. Trimming removed 1 base from V and 5 bases from J, with 3 bases in between. The CDR3 has 12 residues. The germline gives CDR1 LGHDT, CDR2 YNNKEL (reference sequence). In DNA, the CDR3 is TGTGCCAGCAGCCAAGTTGAAAACATTCAGTACTTC. Translated, it gives CASSQVENIQYF.

This rearrangement joins TRBV10-1 to TRBJ2-7; TRBD1 matches at 7 bases. This CDR3 contains 14 residues. The V segment lost 4 bases and the J segment 4 bases; nucleotides outside the gene matches: 7. Germline V gene data show CDR1 as WNHNN and CDR2 as SYGVQD (reference sequence). CDR3 loop: CASSVGGARYEQYF. The DNA of the CDR3 is TGCGCCAGCAGTGTAGGGGGCGCGAGGTACGAGCAGTACTTC.